This record concerns one T cell receptor (beta chain) sequence. The antigen remains unidentified. Compared with germline, one end of the junction differs, possibly owing to a read error. This specimen belongs to a study of T-cell memory formation after mild COVID-19. It was 5'RACE with constant-segment primers that produced the TCR alpha and TCR beta cDNA libraries, which carried sample barcodes and UMIs. TCRdb passed the 5' RACE reads through MiXCR, listing each CDR3 protein once. This sample carries approximately 400,000 distinct CDR3 sequences, more than 20% of them seen once, and the ten largest clones take around 9%. Study-level findings and limits: Some responding clones appeared in pre-infection memory, suggesting cross-reactive memory joined. Chiefly within CM and EM were the contracting CD4+ clones; CD8+ ones were within EMRA. Contracting clones from day 15 to 85 had balanced CD4/CD8; later expanders favoured CD4+.

The CDR3 contains 12 residues. The V gene's germline CDR1 is LNHNV and CDR2 YYDKDF (reference sequence). Sequencing was done on a sample of PBMCs or a T cell subset sorted from them (not recorded which). V gene TRBV15 combines with J gene TRBJ2-3; 7 nucleotides agree with TRBD2. The receptor was isolated from an adult woman who had mild COVID-19 (a few samples of this study predate the infection). Cell type and time point are not known. The CDR3 DNA reads as TGCCGGGGAGGGGCTAGCACAGATACGCAGTATTTT. Translated: CRGGASTDTQYF.